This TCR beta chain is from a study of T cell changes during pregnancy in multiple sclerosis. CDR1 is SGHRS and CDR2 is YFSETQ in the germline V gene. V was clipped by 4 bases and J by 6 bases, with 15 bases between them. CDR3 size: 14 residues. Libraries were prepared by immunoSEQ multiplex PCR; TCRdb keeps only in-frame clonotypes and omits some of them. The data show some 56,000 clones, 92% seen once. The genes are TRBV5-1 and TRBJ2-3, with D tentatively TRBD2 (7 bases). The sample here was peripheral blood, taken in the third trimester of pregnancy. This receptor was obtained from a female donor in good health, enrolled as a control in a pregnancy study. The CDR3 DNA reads TGCGCCAGCAGCCAGGAGGGGAGGGGGGATACGCAGTATTTT. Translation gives CASSQEGRGDTQYF.